The next 26 T cell receptor beta chains were all read from a single sample in a study of CD8+ T cells in alopecia areata. Reverse transcribed after extraction, RNA yielded cDNA as the sequencing template. TCRdb's table, derived via immunoSEQ multiplex PCR, lists solely in-frame clones and lacks some. The sample records 150,000 to 200,000 clones, more than 50% being singletons. The treatment here: oral pan-JAK inhibitor, 5-10 mg twice daily. Sequenced here: CD4+ T cells sorted from blood, sampled at week 24, from a patient treated with tofacitinib. The receptor set was obtained from a human donor with alopecia areata.

The chain has TRBV20-1 and TRBJ2-5; no definite D call. Looked up from germline, CDR1 is DFQATT and CDR2 is SNEGSKA (reference sequence). CDR3 length: 11 residues. V lost 3 bases and J lost 1, with 3 bases in between. CDR3 DNA: TGCAGTGCTAGCGTCCAAGAGACCCAGTACTTC. Amino acid sequence: CSASVQETQYF.

This chain uses TRBV25-1 with TRBJ2-7, with 7 bases fitting TRBD2. J was trimmed by 3 bases and V by 3 bases; bases with no gene match: 5. CDR3 size: 14 residues. CDR1 and CDR2 (germline): MGHDK, SYGVNS. This CDR3 reads CASSDHSGRYEQYF. For the CDR3, the DNA is TGTGCCAGCAGTGATCATAGCGGGCGCTACGAGCAGTACTTC.

There are many counts of this clone. The chain uses TRBV29-1 and TRBJ1-1, with 8 bases matching TRBD1. The V segment lost 6 bases and the J segment 0 bases; nucleotides outside the gene matches: 9. The CDR3 has 15 amino acids. The germline CDR1 and CDR2 sequences are SQVTM and ANQGSEA. The CDR3 region has the DNA TGCAGCGTGGAGACAGGGGCGCGGTTGAACACTGAAGCTTTCTTT. It codes for CSVETGARLNTEAFF.

The chain is built from TRBV5-1 and TRBJ2-7; TRBD1 matches at 9 bases. V shed 7 bases and J 6 bases; nucleotides not matched to a gene: 11. The CDR3 spans 14 residues. Per the germline V gene, CDR1 is SGHRS and CDR2 is YFSETQ. The CDR3 bases are TGCGCCAGCCTAAACCCGGGACAGGGAAGCGAGCAGTACTTC. It is translated as CASLNPGQGSEQYF.

This clone came up once. The rearrangement joins TRBV4-3 to TRBJ2-6, with TRBD2 matching over 9 bases. Germline lookup yields CDR1 LGHNA and CDR2 YSLEER. The V gene end was trimmed by 0 bases and the J gene end by 2 bases; junction bases not matched to a gene: 5. The CDR3 sequence is 18 residues long. The CDR3 here is CASSQEAAGGPGANVLTF. CDR3 DNA: TGCGCCAGCAGCCAAGAAGCGGCGGGGGGGCCTGGGGCCAACGTCCTGACTTTC.

This clone was counted a few times. The chain uses TRBV5-1 and TRBJ2-6; the D call may be TRBD1 or TRBD2 (5 bases each). Trimming removed 0 bases at V and 0 bases at J, with 13 bases between. Germline values: CDR1 SGHRS, CDR2 YFSETQ. The CDR3 is 18 amino acids. The CDR3 region has the DNA TGCGCCAGCAGCTTGGCGGAGAGGGACCACTCTGGGGCCAACGTCCTGACTTTC. Encoded protein: CASSLAERDHSGANVLTF.

This clone appeared once. The chain couples TRBV9 to TRBJ1-6, with 7 bases aligning to TRBD1. V dropped 0 bases and J dropped 9; count of bases not matched to a gene: 9. Germline assignment: CDR1 SGDLS and CDR2 YYNGEE. This CDR3 region has 16 residues. The CDR3 DNA sequence: TGTGCCAGCAGCGTAGAGGAGGGACAGCGTTCTTCACCCCTCCACTTT. This sequence encodes CASSVEEGQRSSPLHF. The full variable domain, with the rest looked up from reference TRBV9 and TRBJ1-6, is DSGVTQTPKHLITATGQRVTLRCSPRSGDLSVYWYQQSLDQGLQFLIQYYNGEERAKGNILERFSAQQFPDLHSELNLSSLELGDSALYFCASSVEEGQRSSPLHFGNGTRLTVT.

This clone was picked up a small number of times. V and J are TRBV6-6 and TRBJ1-6, with D hard to call. The germline V gene has CDR1 MNHNY and CDR2 SVGAGI (reference sequence). V lost 4 bases to trimming and J lost 5 bases, with 9 bases between them. The CDR3 is made up of 14 amino acids. In nucleotides, the CDR3 is TGTGCCAGCAGTTTCCGGGAGGATAATTCACCCCTCCACTTT. Residues: CASSFREDNSPLHF.

In DNA, the CDR3 is TGTGCCAGCAGCGTAGTGGAACCCTACAATGAGCAGTTCTTC. This sequence encodes CASSVVEPYNEQFF. The chain joins TRBV9 to TRBJ2-1; no clear D. Germline CDR1 reads SGDLS; CDR2 reads YYNGEE. This CDR3 comprises 14 residues. V dropped 0 bases and J dropped 2 bases, with 6 bases sitting between them.

This rearrangement joins TRBV30 to TRBJ2-5; TRBD1 matches 11 bases. The CDR3 is made up of 16 amino acids. Germline V CDR1 and CDR2: GTSNPN, SVGIG (reference sequence). The V gene end was trimmed by 1 base and the J gene end by 1 base; junction bases not matched to a gene: 5. The CDR3 sequence: CAWSDLGTGGQETQYF. In nucleotides, the CDR3 is TGTGCCTGGAGTGACCTCGGGACAGGGGGCCAAGAGACCCAGTACTTC. Combining the CDR3 with reference TRBV30 and TRBJ2-5 gives the whole variable domain SQTIHQWPATLVQPVGSPLSLECTVEGTSNPNLYWYRQAAGRGLQLLFYSVGIGQISSEVPQNLSASRPQDRQFILSSKKLLLSDSGFYLCAWSDLGTGGQETQYFGPGTRLLVL.

This chain uses TRBV6-5 with TRBJ2-7, with 10 positions matching TRBD1. V was pared by 7 bases and J by 5 bases, with 8 bases of the junction left unmatched. The CDR3 totals 14 residues. Germline V gene data show CDR1 as MNHEY and CDR2 as SVGAGI. CDR3 coding DNA: TGTGCCAGCATGATCGGGACAGGGGCTCACGAGCAGTACTTC. Translating it yields CASMIGTGAHEQYF.

This sequence joins TRBV11-2 and TRBJ2-3, with D perhaps matching TRBD1 (6 bases). Trimming took 1 base from V and 6 from J, leaving 8 bases between them. Germline V gene data show CDR1 as SGHAT and CDR2 as FQNNGV. The CDR3 length is 13 residues. In DNA, the CDR3 is TGTGCCAGCAGCTTAGGGACAGACGATACGCAGTATTTT. The encoded protein is CASSLGTDDTQYF. Full variable domain (outside the CDR3, taken from reference TRBV11-2 and TRBJ2-3): EAGVAQSPRYKIIEKRQSVAFWCNPISGHATLYWYQQILGQGPKLLIQFQNNGVVDDSQLPKDRFSAERLKGVDSTLKIQPAKLEDSAVYLCASSLGTDDTQYFGPGTRLTVL.

The sample holds a few counts of this clone. The V call is TRBV10-1, the J call TRBJ1-1, with TRBD1 identical over 8 bases. The CDR3 covers 14 residues. V trimming: 0 bases; J trimming: 8 bases; junction bases outside the gene matches: 5. From germline, CDR1 is WNHNN and CDR2 SYGVQD (reference sequence). CDR3 sequence reads: CASSESSGDREAFF. The CDR3 DNA is TGCGCCAGCAGTGAGTCGAGTGGGGACAGGGAAGCTTTCTTT.

The chain links TRBV6-6 to TRBJ1-5; no clear D. V lost 8 bases and J 4 bases, leaving 9 bases between the germline ends. The length of the CDR3 is 12 residues. Per the germline V gene, CDR1 is MNHNY and CDR2 is SVGAGI (reference sequence). The CDR3 bases are TGTGCCAGCCAGACGGTTAATCAGCCCCAGCATTTT. Translation gives CASQTVNQPQHF.

The table lists this clone with a few counts. The J gene is TRBJ2-1, the V gene TRBV11-3; possibly TRBD1 for D (5 bases). The V end lost 2 bases, the J end lost 0 bases, and 5 bases lay between the germline ends. The V gene's germline CDR1 is SGHNT and CDR2 YENEEA. The CDR3 sequence is 14 residues long. The CDR3 sequence is CASSLQGSYNEQFF. For the CDR3, the DNA is TGTGCCAGCAGCTTACAGGGCTCCTACAATGAGCAGTTCTTC.

The CDR3 here is CASSQMGTSGNEQFF. The CDR3, as DNA: TGCGCCAGCAGCCAAATGGGGACTAGCGGCAATGAGCAGTTCTTC. The chain combines TRBV4-3 with TRBJ2-1; 11 positions agree with TRBD2. The CDR3 length is 15 residues. Germline lookup yields CDR1 LGHNA and CDR2 YSLEER. Trimming took 2 bases from V and 6 from J; bases not matched to a gene: 3.

This clone was observed a few times. The CDR3, as DNA: TGCGCCAGCAGCCGGGGACAGGGAGAGACCCAGTACTTC. As protein: CASSRGQGETQYF. The chain links TRBV4-3 to TRBJ2-5; 9 bases line up with TRBD1. The CDR3 totals 13 residues. V shed 4 bases, J shed 4 bases, and the junction held 1 base outside the gene matches. The germline gives CDR1 LGHNA, CDR2 YSLEER.

The rearrangement uses TRBV25-1 and TRBJ1-4, with TRBD1 matching over 8 bases. The CDR3 loop spans 15 amino acids. J gave up 8 bases and V 2 bases, and 7 bases lay outside the gene matches. Germline-derived CDR1 and CDR2 are MGHDK and SYGVNS. Here the CDR3 DNA reads TGTGCCAGCAGTGAACCTAGACAGGGGTCCGAAAAACTGTTTTTT. Amino acid sequence: CASSEPRQGSEKLFF.

This chain links TRBV4-2 with TRBJ2-7, with 11 nucleotides matching TRBD2. V lost 2 bases and J lost 6; bases outside the gene matches: 9. Germline CDR1 reads LGHNA; CDR2 reads YNFKEQ. The CDR3 covers 16 residues. The CDR3 DNA reads as TGTGCCAGCAGCCAAACAGGGACTAGCGGCCTCGGCGAGCAGTACTTC. Amino acid sequence: CASSQTGTSGLGEQYF.

V gene TRBV30 combines with J gene TRBJ1-2; tentatively, D is TRBD1 (6 bases). The CDR3 totals 13 residues. Germline CDR1 GTSNPN, CDR2 SVGIG (reference sequence). V lost 5 bases to trimming and J lost 3 bases, with 13 bases between them. CDR3 region: CAWAQTGDYGYTF. CDR3 bases: TGTGCCTGGGCCCAGACAGGAGACTATGGCTACACCTTC.

This chain connects TRBV27 to TRBJ2-6; D is uncertain. Between the trimmed V and J ends, which lost 6 bases and 7 bases, there was a span of 4 bases. CDR3 size: 11 residues. The germline V gene encodes CDR1 MNHEY and CDR2 SMNVEV (reference sequence). CDR3 in DNA: TGTGCCAGCAGAGAAGCCAACGTCCTGACTTTC. The encoded protein is CASREANVLTF.

This chain uses TRBV19 with TRBJ1-1, with D perhaps TRBD1 (6 bases). The V gene lost 6 bases and the J gene lost 7 bases, with 18 bases spanning the gap. CDR1 is LNHDA and CDR2 is SQIVND in the germline V gene (reference sequence). The CDR3 length is 14 residues. The CDR3 sequence: CASSSKGVAGEAFF. In DNA, the CDR3 is TGTGCCAGTAGCTCAAAGGGGGTGGCGGGTGAAGCTTTCTTT.

V gene TRBV30 combines with J gene TRBJ2-3; TRBD2 aligns across 7 bases. V trimming: 2 bases; J trimming: 4 bases; junction bases outside the gene matches: 3. Germline CDR1 is GTSNPN and CDR2 is SVGIG (reference sequence). The length of the CDR3 is 13 residues. The CDR3 spells CAWSWTRSDTQYF. As DNA, the CDR3 is TGTGCCTGGAGTTGGACTAGGTCAGATACGCAGTATTTT. Variable domain in full (rest from reference TRBV30 and TRBJ2-3): SQTIHQWPATLVQPVGSPLSLECTVEGTSNPNLYWYRQAAGRGLQLLFYSVGIGQISSEVPQNLSASRPQDRQFILSSKKLLLSDSGFYLCAWSWTRSDTQYFGPGTRLTVL.

The rearrangement links TRBV30 to TRBJ2-1; D possibly uses TRBD1 or TRBD2 (6 bases each). V was shortened by 0 bases and J by 10 bases, with 7 bases between the two germline ends. This CDR3 has 11 amino acids. The germline CDR1 and CDR2 sequences are GTSNPN and SVGIG (reference sequence). CDR3 sequence (DNA): TGTGCCTGGAGTGTAGGGGGGGAGCAGTTCTTC. It specifies CAWSVGGEQFF.

At least ten counts were recorded for this clone. This chain uses TRBV5-6 with TRBJ2-3, with D maybe TRBD2 (5 bases). Germline V gene sequence: CDR1 SGHDT, CDR2 YYEEEE. The CDR3 extends over 15 amino acids. Trimming removed 4 bases at V and 3 bases at J, with 15 bases between. In nucleotides, the CDR3 is TGTGCCAGCAGCCTGCGGGTCCCCCCGACAGATACGCAGTATTTT. It specifies CASSLRVPPTDTQYF.

The chain is built from TRBV5-1 and TRBJ1-5, with a tentative D call TRBD1 (6 bases). Trimming shortened V by 0 bases and J by 4 bases, and 11 bases separated the two germline ends. The CDR3 loop spans 15 amino acids. Looked up from germline, CDR1 is SGHRS and CDR2 is YFSETQ. The CDR3 sequence is CASSLDGGGNQPQHF. CDR3 coding DNA: TGCGCCAGCAGCTTGGACGGGGGCGGGAATCAGCCCCAGCATTTT. The whole variable domain, remainder taken from reference TRBV5-1 and TRBJ1-5, is KAGVTQTPRYLIKTRGQQVTLSCSPISGHRSVSWYQQTPGQGLQFLFEYFSETQRNKGNFPGRFSGRQFSNSRSEMNVSTLELGDSALYLCASSLDGGGNQPQHFGDGTRLSIL.